This T cell receptor (beta chain) was obtained from a study of post-analysis software for immune sequencing data. Sequencing libraries made from TCR beta cDNA carried unique molecular identifiers. The source material, about 0.95 to 11 million T cells, gave rise to 510,000 or so cDNA molecules. TCRdb reprocessed the PCR reads via MiXCR and lists one record per CDR3 protein. The table shows about 200,000 distinct CDR3 sequences, with about 30% occurring only once. The CDR3 runs to 15 residues. Trimming cost V 6 bases and J 5 bases; bases outside gene matches: 9. This clonotype was seen many times. Its antigen is undetermined. Whole-study results and caveats: Four or five TRBV segments were more frequent in patients than controls; TRBV5-6, TRBV5-1 and TRBV20-1 belonged to this group.

Sequenced sample: blood. The gene calls are TRBV12-3 or TRBV12-4 and TRBJ2-3, with 9 bases fitting TRBD1. The origin of this receptor is a girl between 2 and 17 years old with multiple sclerosis. The CDR3 DNA follows: TGTGCCAGCAGGCCACCCGGGACAGGGTTAGATACGCAGTATTTT. Amino acids: CASRPPGTGLDTQYF.